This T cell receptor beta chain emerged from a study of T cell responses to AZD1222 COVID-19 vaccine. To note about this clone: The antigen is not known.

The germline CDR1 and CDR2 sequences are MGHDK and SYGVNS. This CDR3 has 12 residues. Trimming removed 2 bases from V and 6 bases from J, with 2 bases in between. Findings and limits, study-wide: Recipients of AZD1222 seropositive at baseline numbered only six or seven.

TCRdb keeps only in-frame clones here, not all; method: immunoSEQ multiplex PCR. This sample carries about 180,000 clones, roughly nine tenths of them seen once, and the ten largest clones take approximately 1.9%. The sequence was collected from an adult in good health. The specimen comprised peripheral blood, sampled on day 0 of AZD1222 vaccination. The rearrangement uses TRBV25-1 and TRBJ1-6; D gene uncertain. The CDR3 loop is CASSEANSPLHF. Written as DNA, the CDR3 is TGTGCCAGCAGTGAAGCTAATTCACCCCTCCACTTT.